This T cell receptor (beta chain) derives from a study of blood T cell repertoires in COVID-19 (dated by TCRdb to 2020 to 2021). About the full investigation: The collaborator samples originated in the United States, Italy and Spain and spanned the acute and convalescent phases of COVID-19. The prospective study material was composed of cDNA or gDNA derived from T cells, B-cell-depleted T cells, or PBMCs. Deeply sampled blood TCRbeta repertoires from subjects exposed to, actively infected with, or recovered from COVID-19 were included in the dataset. The repertoires were released in a freely available public database intended as a resource for research on the immune response to SARS-CoV-2. Samples came from the ongoing ImmuneRACE study (first 160 participants) plus 1,254 subjects from 6 global collaborators. Nearly every sample came with metadata listing a de-identified subject ID, COVID-19 status, age in years and sex. Where available, HLA class I and class II types were obtained from metadata supplied by the sample provider rather than from assay-based typing.

TCRbeta CDR3 regions were amplified from genomic DNA by means of the immunoSEQ Assay, a bias-controlled multiplex PCR. Per the source publication's procedure: The number of nucleated cells in each sample was estimated by amplification of reference gene primers within the assay. To quantify the absolute abundance of each unique TCRbeta CDR3 rearrangement, sequence reads were collapsed and filtered. Productive Simpson clonality was computed per sample as the square root of Simpson's diversity index over productive rearrangements. As stored in TCRdb, this immuneACCESS dataset retains in-frame rearrangements with V and J assigned. A fraction of the clones does not appear; measured against another copy, unresolved V genes explain less than half of the discrepancy, and the remainder lacks a known reason. Clonal size and the V and J genes are those of that table, whereas D and trimming came from the DNA. This sample comprises under 150,000 clones, about 83% of them detected only once. Clones ranked in the top ten supply more than 4% of the sample.

This clone was recorded only once. Which antigen it targets is not known. Per-base quality was not reported, and no clone a single base away is much larger than it. Study-wide findings and limitations: How much clinical and demographic metadata was included differed by source and by participant, and the metadata was provided uncurated.

The collaborating institutions used their own protocols to collect whole blood in K2EDTA tubes. For TCRbeta analysis, collaborators shipped samples in one of three forms: frozen whole blood, isolated PBMCs, or DNA extracted from either of those sample types. Spanning cysteine to phenylalanine, the CDR3 consists of 13 amino acids. Only the CDR3 portion is preserved as DNA: 39 bases, with reading frame beginning at the first base. CDR1 is given as MNHEY and CDR2 as SVGAGI, both from the germline V gene. V lost 6 bases and J lost 4 bases, and the count of bases not matched to a germline gene is 4. Sequenced: peripheral blood. The receptor was isolated from a woman aged 40 to 55 with acute or convalescent COVID-19. The V gene is TRBV6-5 and the J gene is TRBJ1-2, with 8 junctional bases fitting TRBD1. The nucleotides are TGTGCCAGCAGCGTAGACAGGGGCTATGGCTACACCTTC. Its product reads: CASSVDRGYGYTF.